These T cell receptor beta chains were read from a single sample in a study of blood T cell repertoires in COVID-19. Sequenced by immunoSEQ multiplex PCR; TCRdb stores in-frame clones only, minus some. The table shows over 200,000 clones, with 80% to 90% occurring only once. Sequenced input: PBMCs or T cells enriched from blood (not recorded which). The receptor set was obtained from a woman in her twenties or thirties who had been exposed to COVID-19. Both conserved end residues are part of each CDR3. The D gene is left open where the match is weak. For some rows the clone size is stated as once, few or many, or as a class when expanded; others skip it.

clone_size j_call v_call d_call cdr3_aa cdr3_nt
once TRBJ1-1 TRBV30 . CAWSEVRVGNTEAFF TGTGCCTGGAGTGAAGTGAGGGTCGGGAACACTGAAGCTTTCTTT
. TRBJ2-6 TRBV6-6 . CASSHFSSGANVLTF TGTGCCAGCAGTCATTTTAGTTCTGGGGCCAACGTCCTGACTTTC
once TRBJ2-7 TRBV27 . CASSLPGPGARQYF TGTGCCAGCAGTTTGCCGGGGCCAGGGGCTCGGCAGTACTTC
. TRBJ2-7 TRBV4-1 . CASSQPGGEQYF TGCGCCAGCAGCCAGCCAGGAGGGGAGCAGTACTTC
. TRBJ1-2 TRBV10-2 . CASSGEAGLGYTF TGCGCCAGCAGTGGCGAAGCGGGGCTGGGCTACACCTTC
. TRBJ1-1 TRBV6-5 . CASSYSTEAFF TGTGCCAGCAGTTACTCGACAGAAGCTTTCTTT
. TRBJ1-2 TRBV28 TRBD1 CASRGTDYGYTF TGTGCCAGTAGAGGGACAGACTATGGCTACACCTTC
. TRBJ2-1 TRBV5-4 TRBD2 CASSPFSGSRYNEQFF TGTGCCAGCAGCCCTTTTAGCGGGAGCAGGTACAATGAGCAGTTCTTC
once TRBJ2-5 TRBV12-1 . CASSPASGRVRETQYF TGTGCCAGCAGCCCCGCTAGCGGGAGAGTTAGGGAGACCCAGTACTTC
. TRBJ1-1 TRBV6-2/TRBV6-3 TRBD1 CASSYGTGLKLGEAFF TGTGCCAGCAGTTACGGGACAGGGCTCAAGTTGGGCGAAGCTTTCTTT
once TRBJ1-3 TRBV4-1 . CASSTTTVGNTIYF TGCGCCAGCAGCACCACGACAGTCGGAAACACCATATATTTT
. TRBJ1-2 TRBV10-2 . CASSEKTATTANYGYTF TGCGCCAGCAGTGAGAAGACAGCCACAACTGCTAACTATGGCTACACCTTC
. TRBJ2-1 TRBV5-6 . CAAQEGSKSYNEQFF TGTGCCGCGCAGGAGGGGAGTAAGTCCTACAATGAGCAGTTCTTC
. TRBJ2-7 TRBV2 TRBD1 CASIRTGGYEQYF TGTGCCAGCATCCGGACAGGGGGCTACGAGCAGTACTTC
once TRBJ2-3 TRBV30 . CAWSVYPAGSTDTQYF TGTGCCTGGAGTGTATACCCCGCGGGTAGCACAGATACGCAGTATTTT
. TRBJ1-5 TRBV23-1 . CASSRRRKPHQPQHF TGCGCCAGCAGTCGGAGGAGGAAGCCTCATCAGCCCCAGCATTTT
. TRBJ1-5 TRBV6-1 . CASSVEGTAGKNQPQHF TGTGCCAGCAGTGTAGAGGGGACGGCGGGAAAAAATCAGCCCCAGCATTTT
. TRBJ2-1 TRBV2 . CARGGGSVEQFF TGTGCCAGAGGAGGGGGCTCCGTTGAGCAGTTCTTC
. TRBJ2-3 TRBV24-1 TRBD2 CATSDLPSGTSDTQYF TGTGCCACCAGTGATTTGCCTAGCGGGACCTCAGATACGCAGTATTTT
few TRBJ1-1 TRBV11-2 TRBD1 CASSTRGQGLPFF TGTGCCAGCAGCACCCGTGGACAGGGTCTTCCTTTCTTT
. TRBJ2-5 TRBV4-1 . CASSQVRESETQYF TGCGCCAGCAGCCAAGTCCGGGAGTCGGAGACCCAGTACTTC
. TRBJ2-7 TRBV7-2 . CASSLTTAYEQYF TGTGCCAGCAGCTTGACTACCGCGTACGAGCAGTACTTC